The clone carrying this T cell receptor beta chain was observed once. The entry originates in a study of blood T cell repertoires in COVID-19. Study as a whole: Spain, Italy and the United States supplied samples that represented acute and convalescent COVID-19. T cells, B-cell-depleted T cells, or PBMCs provided the cDNA or gDNA that served as material.

V gave up 5 bases and J gave up 6 bases; unmatched junction bases: 7. CDR3 size: 14 residues. The germline V gene has CDR1 MNHEY and CDR2 SVGAGI. Source study methods: Reference gene primers were amplified, and this amplification served to estimate nucleated cell counts. Profiling relied on immunoSEQ multiplex PCR, and the TCRdb table lists in-frame clones only, not all of them. V, J and clone size are taken as reported in that table, and D and trimming were inferred from the DNA itself. The sample consists of hundreds of thousands of clones, around 86% of them appearing once. The sequence derives from a man aged 80 or over with acute or convalescent COVID-19. Material for sequencing was peripheral blood. V is TRBV6-5 and J is TRBJ2-3; 8 bases match TRBD1. Written as DNA, the CDR3 is TGTGCCAGCAGTACGCCCAGGGGGCCGGATACGCAGTATTTT. It yields the protein CASSTPRGPDTQYF.